Presented here are 19 T cell receptor beta chains from one specimen sequenced in a study of blood T cell repertoires in COVID-19. Assay used: immunoSEQ multiplex PCR; TCRdb lists only in-frame clones, some missing. The top ten hold over 1% of the sample, which has about 270,000 clones, 88% seen once. The specimen was PBMCs or T cells enriched from blood (not recorded which). Every receptor here comes from a woman in her thirties or forties with acute COVID-19.

This clone appeared once. CDR3: CASSRTEGTQYF. As DNA, the CDR3 is TGTGCCAGCAGTAGGACAGAGGGGACCCAGTACTTC. The chain joins TRBV21-1 to TRBJ2-5; the D call in the table, TRBD1, was not verified against the DNA. TRBV21-1 is listed as a pseudogene. The CDR3 consists of 12 residues.

This clone was picked up one time. The chain joins TRBV15 to TRBJ2-7; TRBD1 might be the D (6 bases). The CDR3 is 15 residues long. CDR1 and CDR2 (germline): LNHNV, YYDKDF (reference sequence). Trimming left V 2 bases short and J 0 bases short, with 11 bases between. Written as DNA, the CDR3 is TGTGCCACCAGCAGACAAGGGACACTCTCCTACGAGCAGTACTTC. It codes for CATSRQGTLSYEQYF. Using reference TRBV15 and TRBJ2-7 for the parts outside the CDR3, the full variable domain is DAMVIQNPRYQVTQFGKPVTLSCSQTLNHNVMYWYQQKSSQAPKLLFHYYDKDFNNEADTPDNFQSRRPNTSFCFLDIRSPGLGDTAMYLCATSRQGTLSYEQYFGPGTRLTVT.

V usage is TRBV6-5 and J usage is TRBJ1-2; D not certain. V lost 4 bases to trimming and J lost 6 bases, with 15 bases between them. CDR1 and CDR2 from the germline V gene are MNHEY and SVGAGI. The CDR3 extends over 14 amino acids. CDR3 sequence: CASSSLSQVDGYTF. Written as DNA, the CDR3 is TGTGCCAGCAGTTCTTTGAGTCAGGTGGATGGCTACACCTTC.

CDR3 region: CASSLREQETQYF. Written as DNA, the CDR3 is TGTGCCAGCAGTTTACGGGAGCAAGAGACCCAGTACTTC. V gene TRBV27 combines with J gene TRBJ2-5; possibly TRBD2 for D (6 bases). Germline CDR1 MNHEY, CDR2 SMNVEV (reference sequence). V was shortened by 2 bases and J by 2 bases, with 6 bases between the two germline ends. CDR3 length: 13 residues.

This clone was recorded only once. The chain employs TRBV10-3 and TRBJ1-2; 12 bases match TRBD1. The CDR3 length is 12 residues. V lost 8 bases and J lost 8; bases outside the gene matches: 3. Germline V lookup: CDR1 ENHRY, CDR2 SYGVKD. For the CDR3, the DNA is TGTGCCATCGGGACAGGGGGCGAGGGCTACACCTTC. Translation gives CAIGTGGEGYTF.

The chain couples TRBV5-1 to TRBJ1-2, with 9 bases that match TRBD1. Germline V gives CDR1 SGHRS, CDR2 YFSETQ. This CDR3 contains 15 residues. V shed 4 bases, J shed 7 bases, and the junction held 11 bases outside the gene matches. The CDR3 loop is CASSITGTGLSGYTF. The DNA for the CDR3 is TGCGCCAGCAGCATCACCGGGACAGGGTTGTCTGGCTACACCTTC.

The chain is built from TRBV30 and TRBJ1-5, with 8 bases identical to TRBD1. V shed 5 bases, J shed 7 bases, and the junction held 4 bases outside the gene matches. Looked up from germline, CDR1 is GTSNPN and CDR2 is SVGIG (reference sequence). This CDR3 contains 12 residues. The CDR3 here is CAWGQGAQPQHF. Here the CDR3 DNA reads TGTGCCTGGGGACAGGGCGCGCAGCCCCAGCATTTT.

This chain uses TRBV30 with TRBJ2-1, with TRBD2 matching 7 bases. V dropped 2 bases and J dropped 6; count of bases not matched to a gene: 10. CDR3 length: 15 residues. CDR1 and CDR2 from the germline V gene are GTSNPN and SVGIG (reference sequence). The CDR3 nucleotides read TGTGCCTGGAGTTTCCTAAGCGGGGCGATCAATGAGCAGTTCTTC. It translates to CAWSFLSGAINEQFF. The full variable domain, its missing parts supplied by reference TRBV30 and TRBJ2-1, is SQTIHQWPATLVQPVGSPLSLECTVEGTSNPNLYWYRQAAGRGLQLLFYSVGIGQISSEVPQNLSASRPQDRQFILSSKKLLLSDSGFYLCAWSFLSGAINEQFFGPGTRLTVL.

V and J are TRBV12-3 or TRBV12-4 and TRBJ1-5; weak D call: TRBD1 (6 bases). The CDR3 contains 13 residues. V lost 7 bases to trimming and J lost 5 bases, with 12 bases between them. The CDR3 region is CASTDGGDQPQHF. The DNA of the CDR3 is TGTGCCAGCACCGATGGGGGCGATCAGCCCCAGCATTTT.

The chain employs TRBV27 and TRBJ1-2, with 12 bases fitting TRBD1. The V segment lost 9 bases and the J segment 3 bases; nucleotides outside the gene matches: 11. This CDR3 is built from 16 residues. Germline V CDR1 and CDR2: MNHEY, SMNVEV (reference sequence). CDR3 loop: CASYRDRGLSYYGYTF. CDR3 coding DNA: TGTGCCAGTTACCGGGACAGGGGGCTCTCTTACTATGGCTACACCTTC.

The genes are TRBV2 and TRBJ1-1; 8 positions agree with TRBD1. Unmatched junction bases numbered 3, after V lost 8 bases and J lost 1 base. Germline CDR1 is SNHLY and CDR2 is FYNNEI. The CDR3 has 13 amino acids. Here the CDR3 reads CASSGQGNTEAFF. Here the CDR3 DNA reads TGTGCCAGCTCAGGACAGGGGAACACTGAAGCTTTCTTT. The variable domain in full, with the rest retrieved from reference TRBV2 and TRBJ1-1, is EPEVTQTPSHQVTQMGQEVILRCVPISNHLYFYWYRQILGQKVEFLVSFYNNEISEKSEIFDDQFSVERPDGSNFTLKIRSTKLEDSAMYFCASSGQGNTEAFFGQGTRLTVV.

This clone was seen once. The genes are TRBV4-3 and TRBJ2-2, with a possible D match to TRBD2 (6 bases). The germline CDR1 and CDR2 sequences are LGHNA and YSLEER. The CDR3 length is 16 residues. V was cut by 0 bases and J by 6 bases, with 14 bases left in between. For the CDR3, the DNA is TGCGCCAGCAGCCAAGATCGCGGGGCAAGACCCGGGGAGCTGTTTTTT. Translated: CASSQDRGARPGELFF.

The chain combines TRBV20-1 with TRBJ1-4, with 7 nucleotides matching TRBD1. The germline CDR1 and CDR2 sequences are DFQATT and SNEGSKA (reference sequence). Unmatched junction bases numbered 7, after V lost 6 bases and J lost 0 bases. The length of the CDR3 is 15 residues. CDR3 sequence: CSASGDSTTNEKLFF. CDR3 DNA: TGCAGTGCGAGTGGGGACAGCACAACTAATGAAAAACTGTTTTTT.

The chain joins TRBV28 to TRBJ2-5; 11 bases agree with TRBD2. CDR1 is MDHEN, CDR2 SYDVKM, per germline. The CDR3 has 16 residues. J was trimmed by 1 base and V by 4 bases; bases with no gene match: 5. CDR3 DNA sequence: TGTGCCAGCAGTTCGAGGACTAGCGGGCTCCAAGAGACCCAGTACTTC. This encodes CASSSRTSGLQETQYF.

The rearrangement uses TRBV5-4 and TRBJ2-5, with TRBD1 identical over 8 bases. Germline values: CDR1 SGHNT, CDR2 YYREEE (reference sequence). With V trimmed by 4 bases and J by 5 bases, 7 bases remained unmatched. This CDR3 has 14 residues. This chain's CDR3 is CASSPVGQAETQYF. The DNA for the CDR3 is TGTGCCAGCAGCCCGGTGGGACAGGCGGAGACCCAGTACTTC. Full variable domain (remainder filled in from reference TRBV5-4 and TRBJ2-5): ETGVTQSPTHLIKTRGQQVTLRCSSQSGHNTVSWYQQALGQGPQFIFQYYREEENGRGNFPPRFSGLQFPNYSSELNVNALELDDSALYLCASSPVGQAETQYFGPGTRLLVL.

The chain couples TRBV7-9 to TRBJ1-2, with 10 nucleotides matching TRBD1. The germline gives CDR1 SEHNR, CDR2 FQNEAQ (reference sequence). Trimming at V came to 2 bases and at J to 6 bases, leaving 6 bases not matched to a gene. This CDR3 spans 15 amino acids. CDR3 coding DNA: TGTGCCAGCAGCTTAACCTGGGACAGGGGAGATGGCTACACCTTC. It translates to CASSLTWDRGDGYTF. The full variable domain, completed using reference TRBV7-9 and TRBJ1-2, is DTGVSQNPRHKITKRGQNVTFRCDPISEHNRLYWYRQTLGQGPEFLTYFQNEAQLEKSRLLSDRFSAERPKGSFSTLEIQRTEQGDSAMYLCASSLTWDRGDGYTFGSGTRLTVV.

The chain carries TRBV5-1 and TRBJ2-7; 7 positions agree with TRBD2. After removal of 0 bases from V and 5 bases from J, the junction contained 5 bases not matched to a gene. Per germline, CDR1 SGHRS and CDR2 YFSETQ. The CDR3 spans 14 residues. The CDR3 nucleotides read TGCGCCAGCAGCTTGGCTAGCGGTACAAACGAGCAGTACTTC. Protein: CASSLASGTNEQYF.

The chain combines TRBV2 with TRBJ2-4, with a possible D match to TRBD1 (6 bases). V lost 7 bases and J 0 bases, leaving 7 bases between the germline ends. The CDR3 spans 13 residues. Germline V gene sequence: CDR1 SNHLY, CDR2 FYNNEI. The CDR3 region has the DNA TGTGCCAGCAAAGGGGGAGCCAAAAACATTCAGTACTTC. Translated: CASKGGAKNIQYF.

J is TRBJ2-1 and V is TRBV30, with D possibly being TRBD2 (5 bases). This CDR3 has 14 amino acids. Trimming removed 1 base at V and 3 bases at J, with 10 bases between. From germline, CDR1 is GTSNPN and CDR2 SVGIG (reference sequence). This CDR3 is CAWSGRGYYNEQFF. The CDR3 region has the DNA TGTGCCTGGAGTGGACGCGGGTACTACAATGAGCAGTTCTTC.